These 24 T cell receptor beta chains originate from one sample sequenced in a study of cytomegalovirus exposure and HLA in healthy donors. The PCR made use of 60 Vbeta and 13 Jbeta primers. Produced via immunoSEQ multiplex PCR; TCRdb's table is partial and in-frame only. Reported are about 160,000 clones; the ten largest clones contain under 2.5%. The sample taken for sequencing was PBMCs. The receptor set was obtained from a man under 40 in good health and CMV-seronegative.

The V and J genes are TRBV27 and TRBJ2-5, with D perhaps matching TRBD2 (6 bases). CDR1 is MNHEY and CDR2 is SMNVEV in the germline V gene (reference sequence). This CDR3 spans 13 amino acids. Trimming removed 5 bases from V and 5 bases from J, with 12 bases in between. The CDR3 protein is CASSSAGPETQYF. The CDR3 DNA sequence: TGTGCCAGCAGTAGCGCGGGACCGGAGACCCAGTACTTC.

The gene calls are TRBV2 and TRBJ1-4, with D possibly being TRBD1 (6 bases). Germline values: CDR1 SNHLY, CDR2 FYNNEI. Between the trimmed V and J ends, which lost 6 bases and 2 bases, there was a span of 13 bases. The CDR3 has 15 residues. CDR3 nucleotides: TGTGCCAGCAGGGATTATCAGGGGACTAATGAAAAACTGTTTTTT. Translated, it gives CASRDYQGTNEKLFF.

V is TRBV7-9 and J is TRBJ2-1, with D possibly TRBD2 on 5 matching bases. Trimming pared 11 bases from V and 10 bases from J, leaving 24 bases between. Germline V CDR1 and CDR2: SEHNR, FQNEAQ (reference sequence). CDR3 size: 14 residues. CDR3 nucleotides: TGTGCCGTTCCTAAAGGACCGACTGCGGGCGAGCAGTTCTTC. Protein: CAVPKGPTAGEQFF.

The chain links TRBV5-1 to TRBJ2-5, with a possible D match to TRBD1 (5 bases). Matching the DNA end better, TRBJ2-7 makes the J call doubtful. The CDR3 consists of 16 residues. Germline V lookup: CDR1 SGHRS, CDR2 YFSETQ. Here the CDR3 reads CASSLAFRAISYEQYF. CDR3 DNA sequence: TGCGCCAGCAGCTTGGCCTTCAGGGCCATATCCTACGAGCAGTACTTC.

CDR3 DNA: TGCAGCGTTGAGGCTAGATTGGAGGAGCAGTTCTTC. Its protein product is CSVEARLEEQFF. The chain carries TRBV29-1 and TRBJ2-1; D is unresolved. The CDR3 sequence is 12 residues long. Germline V gene sequence: CDR1 SQVTM, CDR2 ANQGSEA. V was clipped by 3 bases and J by 10 bases, with 13 bases between them.

The rearrangement links TRBV29-1 to TRBJ2-7; TRBD1 matches at 7 bases. This CDR3 spans 14 amino acids. The V gene end was trimmed by 7 bases and the J gene end by 9 bases; junction bases not matched to a gene: 18. Germline V lookup: CDR1 SQVTM, CDR2 ANQGSEA. The CDR3 sequence: CSASPTGVPTAQYF. The CDR3 nucleotides read TGCAGCGCTAGCCCAACAGGGGTCCCAACTGCGCAGTACTTC.

J is TRBJ1-3 and V is TRBV28, with no clear D. The CDR3 is 15 residues long. Trimming removed 3 bases at V and 0 bases at J, with 9 bases between. Germline lookup yields CDR1 MDHEN and CDR2 SYDVKM. This CDR3 is CASSLTGASGNTIYF. For the CDR3, the DNA is TGTGCCAGCAGTTTGACGGGAGCCTCTGGAAACACCATATATTTT.

The rearrangement links TRBV7-9 to TRBJ2-5; maybe TRBD2 (6 bases). The closer fit of TRBJ2-7 to the DNA end suggests the J call may be wrong. This CDR3 comprises 13 residues. Germline V gives CDR1 SEHNR, CDR2 FQNEAQ (reference sequence). DNA for the CDR3: TGTGCCAGCAGCTCGGGACTCCGATACGAGCAGTACTTC. Protein sequence: CASSSGLRYEQYF.

The gene calls are TRBV5-1 and TRBJ1-6; a weak D match, TRBD1 (6 bases). This CDR3 contains 15 residues. The germline gives CDR1 SGHRS, CDR2 YFSETQ. Deletions cut 4 bases from V and 11 bases from J, with 19 bases between. The CDR3 DNA sequence: TGCGCCAGCAGCCAACAGGGTTTATCAGGGACACCCCTCCACTTT. Its protein is CASSQQGLSGTPLHF.

CDR3 bases: TGTGCCAGCAGCGATCAGGCTGGAAACACCATATATTTT. Translated, it gives CASSDQAGNTIYF. The chain is built from TRBV25-1 and TRBJ1-3; D is unclear. Trimming pared 6 bases from V and 2 bases from J, leaving 8 bases between. From germline, CDR1 is MGHDK and CDR2 SYGVNS. CDR3 length equals 13 residues. Based on the CDR3 plus reference TRBV25-1 and TRBJ1-3, the full variable domain is EADIYQTPRYLVIGTGKKITLECSQTMGHDKMYWYQQDPGMELHLIHYSYGVNSTEKGDLSSESTVSRIRTEHFPLTLESARPSHTSQYLCASSDQAGNTIYFGEGSWLTVV.

The J gene is TRBJ1-4, the V gene TRBV6-5; 10 bases align to TRBD1. There are 13 residues in the CDR3. Germline V gene sequence: CDR1 MNHEY, CDR2 SVGAGI. Unmatched junction bases numbered 2, after V lost 7 bases and J lost 6 bases. The CDR3: CASKDRGHEKLFF. As DNA, the CDR3 is TGTGCCAGCAAAGACAGGGGGCATGAAAAACTGTTTTTT.

The V call is TRBV10-3, the J call TRBJ2-7; the D gene is possibly TRBD2 (5 bases). This CDR3 is built from 12 residues. The V gene's germline CDR1 is ENHRY and CDR2 SYGVKD. V gave up 3 bases and J gave up 4 bases, with 7 bases separating them. CDR3 residues: CAISDDYYEQYF. The CDR3 DNA is TGTGCCATCAGTGACGACTATTACGAGCAGTACTTC.

V gene TRBV5-6 combines with J gene TRBJ2-7; TRBD1 agrees at 7 bases. The CDR3 is made up of 15 amino acids. From germline, CDR1 is SGHDT and CDR2 YYEEEE. V shed 4 bases and J 3 bases; nucleotides not matched to a gene: 10. The CDR3 is CASSGSGQSFYEQYF. CDR3 nucleotides: TGTGCCAGCAGCGGGTCGGGACAGAGTTTCTACGAGCAGTACTTC.

The chain carries TRBV21-1 and TRBJ2-2; TRBD1 was called by the table and not checked on the DNA. TRBV21-1 constitutes a pseudogene. The length of the CDR3 is 16 residues. The CDR3 DNA sequence: TGTGCCAGCAGCAAAGAGGGGACATCGAACACCGGGGAGCTGTTTTTT. This gives the protein CASSKEGTSNTGELFF.

The V gene is TRBV19, the J gene TRBJ2-7; D not certain. The CDR3 is 14 amino acids. V lost 4 bases to trimming and J lost 2 bases, with 12 bases between them. Germline assignment: CDR1 LNHDA and CDR2 SQIVND (reference sequence). CDR3 residues: CASSTSRVTYEQYF. For the CDR3, the DNA is TGTGCCAGTAGTACCTCCCGGGTTACCTACGAGCAGTACTTC.

The rearrangement joins TRBV25-1 to TRBJ1-2; the D gene is possibly TRBD1 (5 bases). The CDR3 sequence is 17 residues long. V lost 5 bases and J lost 4, with 23 bases in between. CDR1 is MGHDK, CDR2 SYGVNS, per germline. The CDR3 DNA reads TGTGCCAGCAGTACCCCAATCCCAAGGGGCGACCCCTATGGCTACACCTTC. Its translation is CASSTPIPRGDPYGYTF.

The V call is TRBV18, the J call TRBJ2-7; 7 bases fit TRBD1. The CDR3 is 12 residues long. V trimming: 5 bases; J trimming: 3 bases; junction bases outside the gene matches: 1. Looked up from germline, CDR1 is KGHSH and CDR2 is LQKENI. CDR3 protein: CASSRTGYEQYF. The CDR3 DNA follows: TGTGCCAGCTCAAGGACAGGCTACGAGCAGTACTTC.

The chain uses TRBV6-5 and TRBJ2-3, with 12 positions matching TRBD2. V was clipped by 0 bases and J by 5 bases; unmatched bases: 3. Germline assignment: CDR1 MNHEY and CDR2 SVGAGI. The CDR3 runs to 16 residues. In nucleotides, the CDR3 is TGTGCCAGCAGTTACTCGACTAGCGGGAGTGGAGATACGCAGTATTTT. Its protein product is CASSYSTSGSGDTQYF.

The rearrangement joins TRBV5-8 to TRBJ2-1, with 9 bases matching TRBD2. The germline CDR1 and CDR2 sequences are SGHTS and YDEGEE. The CDR3 is 16 amino acids. Trimming took 3 bases from V and 4 from J; bases not matched to a gene: 8. The CDR3 protein is CASSSQAGGWYNEQFF. For the CDR3, the DNA is TGTGCCAGCAGCTCCCAAGCGGGAGGCTGGTACAATGAGCAGTTCTTC.

J is TRBJ2-3 and V is TRBV7-9, with D hard to call. The V gene lost 4 bases and the J gene lost 2 bases, with 4 bases spanning the gap. Per germline, CDR1 SEHNR and CDR2 FQNEAQ (reference sequence). The CDR3 loop spans 12 amino acids. This chain's CDR3 is CASSSYTDTQYF. CDR3 DNA: TGTGCCAGCAGCTCCTACACAGATACGCAGTATTTT. Full variable domain (rest looked up from reference TRBV7-9 and TRBJ2-3): DTGVSQNPRHKITKRGQNVTFRCDPISEHNRLYWYRQTLGQGPEFLTYFQNEAQLEKSRLLSDRFSAERPKGSFSTLEIQRTEQGDSAMYLCASSSYTDTQYFGPGTRLTVL.

The chain joins TRBV5-4 to TRBJ2-3, with D perhaps matching TRBD2 (6 bases). CDR1 and CDR2 from the germline V gene are SGHNT and YYREEE (reference sequence). The CDR3 is 15 residues long. V lost 0 bases, J lost 0 bases, and 8 bases lay in between. CDR3 protein: CASSLGSGSTDTQYF. The CDR3 nucleotides are TGTGCCAGCAGCTTGGGGAGCGGGAGCACAGATACGCAGTATTTT.

The chain joins TRBV18 to TRBJ1-1, with D possibly TRBD1 on 6 matching bases. V was shortened by 5 bases and J by 3 bases, with 10 bases between the two germline ends. CDR1 is KGHSH and CDR2 is LQKENI in the germline V gene. The CDR3 runs to 13 residues. In DNA form, the CDR3 reads TGTGCCAGCTCAGGAACAGGGTACACTGAAGCTTTCTTT. Its translation: CASSGTGYTEAFF.

The chain employs TRBV9 and TRBJ1-2; 7 nucleotides match TRBD1. The CDR3 has 17 amino acids. With 2 bases clipped from V and 7 bases from J, the junction kept 17 bases outside the gene matches. The V gene's germline CDR1 is SGDLS and CDR2 YYNGEE. The CDR3 loop is CASSVRGQYGSVRGYTF. The CDR3 DNA reads TGTGCCAGCAGCGTTCGGGGACAGTACGGATCTGTACGTGGCTACACCTTC.

This rearrangement joins TRBV15 to TRBJ1-5, with 8 bases fitting TRBD1. Germline V gives CDR1 LNHNV, CDR2 YYDKDF (reference sequence). With V trimmed by 5 bases and J by 4 bases, 16 bases remained unmatched. This CDR3 is 18 amino acids long. CDR3 nucleotides: TGTGCCACCAGCCCCCGGACAGGGAGGATGATAAATAATCAGCCCCAGCATTTT. Its translation: CATSPRTGRMINNQPQHF.